This TCR beta chain appears in the sequencing data of a study of blood T cell repertoires in COVID-19 (TCRdb year 2020). In terms of the full investigation: Collaborator samples came from the United States, Italy and Spain and covered acute and convalescent phases of COVID-19. The material from the prospective study consisted of cDNA or gDNA derived from T cells, B-cell-depleted T cells, or PBMCs. Subjects who had been exposed to COVID-19, were actively infected with it, or had recovered from it provided the deeply sampled blood TCRbeta repertoires that made up the dataset. The repertoires were made available in a free public database intended to serve as a resource for research on the immune response to SARS-CoV-2. Samples were obtained from the ongoing ImmuneRACE study (first 160 participants) and from 1,254 subjects provided by 6 global collaborators. A de-identified subject ID, COVID-19 status, age in years and sex were almost always included in the sample metadata. Where available, HLA class I and class II types were taken from metadata supplied by the sample provider and were not determined by assay-based typing. What the authors observed across the whole study: Clinical and demographic metadata were provided uncurated, with the amount varying by source and participant.

TCRbeta CDR3 regions were amplified from genomic DNA by means of the immunoSEQ Assay, a bias-controlled multiplex PCR. From the authors' description of their analysis: The number of nucleated cells in each sample was estimated from the amplification of reference gene primers within the assay. Sequence reads were collapsed and filtered to measure the absolute abundance of every unique TCRbeta CDR3 rearrangement. For each sample, productive Simpson clonality was calculated as the square root of Simpson's diversity index over productive rearrangements. This immuneACCESS table, as held by TCRdb, lists in-frame sequences with V and J called but not all clones. Of the missing ones, under half trace to an unresolved V gene in checked studies; the others have no known cause. That table is the source of V, J and clone size, and D and trimming were worked out from the DNA. The sample yields some 250,000 clones; about 91% were counted once. Of the sample, 1.2% is held by the ten largest clones.

Taken from the germline V gene, the CDR1 and CDR2 loops are LGHNA and YSLEER. Between the V and J ends, shortened by 0 bases and 4 bases respectively, the junction contains 17 bases. There are 17 amino acids in the CDR3, from cysteine to phenylalanine inclusive. Kept here is only the CDR3 DNA, which spans 51 bases and is read in frame from base 1. In the prospective study, participants were roughly 18 to 90 years old, resided in about two dozen geographic areas of the United States, and were enrolled through a virtual design. To assign participants to cohorts, the prospective study relied on clinical history that participants themselves reported in a screening survey and a study questionnaire. Each participant in the prospective study had whole blood, serum and a nasopharyngeal or oropharyngeal swab collected by mobile phlebotomists. Over a roughly 2-month period, participants in the prospective study had the option of providing additional blood draws and questionnaires. Blood samples from the prospective study were shipped frozen or at room temperature prior to DNA extraction.

As to this clone: The antigen it recognizes is unknown. There are no base qualities to consult, and no much larger clone falls within one base.

This receptor was taken from a human donor in a cohort exposed to, infected with or recovered from COVID-19 (not recorded which). The donor label of this sample is uncertain. The rearrangement combines TRBV4-3 with TRBJ2-3, and the D gene may be TRBD2, 6 bases matching. The sequencing input was PBMCs or T cells enriched from blood (not recorded which). The CDR3 here reads CASSQDYHPGVPDTQYF. Read as DNA, the sequence is TGCGCCAGCAGCCAAGATTACCACCCGGGGGTCCCAGATACGCAGTATTTT.